This TCR beta chain was obtained from a study of blood T cell repertoires in COVID-19. Turning to the study itself: COVID-19 samples from acute and convalescent phases originated in the United States, Italy and Spain. T cells, B-cell-depleted T cells, or PBMCs supplied cDNA or gDNA.

CDR3 length: 15 residues. Germline CDR1 is MGHRA and CDR2 is YSYEKL. V lost 3 bases and J 8 bases, leaving 17 bases between the germline ends. Measured with immunoSEQ multiplex PCR; TCRdb has only the in-frame clones, and not every one. The top ten clones hold about 4.5% of a sample with approximately 120,000 clones, over 60% of them seen once. This clone was seen only once. The V call is TRBV4-1, the J call TRBJ2-1; D is perhaps TRBD2 (6 bases). This receptor was identified in a human donor in a cohort sampled during active or convalescent COVID-19. The sample comprised peripheral blood. Here the CDR3 reads CASSQGLGFFYEQFF. CDR3 sequence (DNA): TGCGCCAGCAGCCAGGGACTTGGTTTCTTCTATGAGCAGTTCTTC.